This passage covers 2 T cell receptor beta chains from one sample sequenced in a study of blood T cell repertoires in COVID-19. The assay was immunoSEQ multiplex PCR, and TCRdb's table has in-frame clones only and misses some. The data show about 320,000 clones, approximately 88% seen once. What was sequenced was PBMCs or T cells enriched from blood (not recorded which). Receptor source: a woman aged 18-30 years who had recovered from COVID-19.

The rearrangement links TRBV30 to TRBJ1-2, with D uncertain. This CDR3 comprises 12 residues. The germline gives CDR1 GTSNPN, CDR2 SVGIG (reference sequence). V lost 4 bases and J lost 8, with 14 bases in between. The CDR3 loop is CAWTSGETGYTF. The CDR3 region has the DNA TGTGCCTGGACCTCCGGGGAGACGGGCTACACCTTC.

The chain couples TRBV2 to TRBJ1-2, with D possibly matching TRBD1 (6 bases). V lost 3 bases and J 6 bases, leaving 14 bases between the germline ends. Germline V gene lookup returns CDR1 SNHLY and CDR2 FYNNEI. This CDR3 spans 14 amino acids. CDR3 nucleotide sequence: TGTGCCAGCAGTGATCAGGGGTTTGGGGATGGCTACACCTTC. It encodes CASSDQGFGDGYTF.